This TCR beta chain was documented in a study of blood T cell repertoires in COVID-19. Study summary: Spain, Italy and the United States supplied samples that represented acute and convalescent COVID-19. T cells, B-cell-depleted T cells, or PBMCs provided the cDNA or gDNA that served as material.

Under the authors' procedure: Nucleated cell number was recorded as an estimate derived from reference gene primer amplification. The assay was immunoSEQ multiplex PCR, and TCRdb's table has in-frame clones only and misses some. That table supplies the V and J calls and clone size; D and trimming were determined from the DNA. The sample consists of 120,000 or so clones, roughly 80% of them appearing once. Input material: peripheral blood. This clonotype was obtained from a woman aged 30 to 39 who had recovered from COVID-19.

CDR3 sequence reads: CASSRGTGRATNEKLFF. The CDR3 nucleotides read TGTGCCAGTAGTCGCGGGACAGGGAGGGCAACTAATGAAAAACTGTTTTTT. V is TRBV19 and J is TRBJ1-4; 9 positions agree with TRBD1. This CDR3 is 17 amino acids long. V dropped 5 bases and J dropped 0; count of bases not matched to a gene: 7. CDR1 LNHDA and CDR2 SQIVND come from the germline V gene (reference sequence).